The TCR beta chain described here comes from a study of T cell responses to AZD1222 COVID-19 vaccine. Whole-study findings and limits: Donor demographics were predominantly white British with a female majority; clonal diversity may be underestimated.

Some clones are missing from TCRdb's copy, which holds only in-frame ones; the method was immunoSEQ multiplex PCR. The sample yields 65,000 to 75,000 clones, more than 75% seen once. The length of the CDR3 is 16 residues. Trimming took 0 bases from V and 5 from J, leaving 13 bases between them. In germline, CDR1 is ENHRY, CDR2 SYGVKD. This clone has more than one count but fewer than ten. Its antigen is undetermined. The J gene is TRBJ2-2, the V gene TRBV10-3; D unresolved. The clonotype was recovered from an adult who received the MenACWY meningococcal vaccine as a control. The source material was peripheral blood, sampled 28 days after the second dose of the MenACWY control vaccine. DNA for the CDR3: TGTGCCATCAGTGAGTCCTCCGGGCCCCGGACCGGGGAGCTGTTTTTT. Its protein is CAISESSGPRTGELFF.